A selection of T cell receptor beta chains follows, all from one sample in a study of T cell responses to AZD1222 COVID-19 vaccine. Only in-frame clones appear in the TCRdb table, and some are missing; sequencing was by immunoSEQ multiplex PCR. The sample holds tens of thousands of clones, around 80% seen once. The specimen comprised peripheral blood, sampled 28 days after the second AZD1222 dose. Source of these receptors: an adult who received the AZD1222 COVID-19 vaccine. The CDR3 runs from the conserved cysteine through the conserved F or W. A D gene is named only where the DNA matches it firmly. Some rows have no size entry. The others give once, few or many, or a class for an expanded clone.

abundance | d_gene | j_gene | v_gene | CDR3aa | CDR3nt
few | . | TRBJ1-2 | TRBV30 | CAWSPVRTPYGYTF | TGTGCCTGGAGTCCCGTCCGAACCCCCTATGGCTACACCTTC
. | TRBD1 | TRBJ1-2 | TRBV18 | CASSPLRGQEYGYTF | TGTGCCAGCTCACCACTCAGGGGGCAGGAGTATGGCTACACCTTC
few | . | TRBJ1-5 | TRBV9 | CASSVWGGDQPQHF | TGTGCCAGCAGCGTTTGGGGCGGCGATCAGCCCCAGCATTTT
. | . | TRBJ2-1 | TRBV19 | CASSIAGWGANYNEQFF | TGTGCCAGTAGTATCGCGGGTTGGGGGGCAAACTACAATGAGCAGTTCTTC
. | . | TRBJ2-6 | TRBV5-1 | CASSLPGGKNSGANVLTF | TGCGCCAGCAGCTTACCAGGGGGGAAGAACTCTGGGGCCAACGTCCTGACTTTC
. | TRBD1 | TRBJ2-2 | TRBV7-3 | CASSSPDRAGELFF | TGTGCCAGCAGCTCCCCGGACAGGGCCGGGGAGCTGTTTTTT
. | TRBD2 | TRBJ2-2 | TRBV27 | CAGRESGGAGGELFF | TGTGCCGGCCGCGAGAGCGGGGGGGCGGGCGGGGAGCTGTTTTTT
. | . | TRBJ1-5 | TRBV7-9 | CASSLVSGSQGQPQHF | TGTGCCAGCAGCTTAGTGTCAGGGTCGCAAGGTCAGCCCCAGCATTTT
once | . | TRBJ1-1 | TRBV6-5 | CASSYSGFMGQPEAFF | TGTGCCAGCAGTTACTCGGGCTTCATGGGGCAGCCTGAAGCTTTCTTT
. | TRBD2 | TRBJ2-5 | TRBV7-2 | CASSLMPAGETETQYF | TGTGCCAGCAGCTTAATGCCAGCGGGAGAGACAGAGACCCAGTACTTC
few | . | TRBJ2-7 | TRBV28 | CASSLGGTRKIGQYF | TGTGCCAGCAGTTTGGGCGGGACTCGTAAAATAGGGCAGTACTTC
. | TRBD1 | TRBJ1-1 | TRBV7-9 | CASSLVVWETGERTEAFF | TGTGCCAGCAGCTTAGTAGTGTGGGAGACAGGGGAGAGGACTGAAGCTTTCTTT
. | TRBD2 | TRBJ2-1 | TRBV4-2 | CASSQAGLAGVGDEQFF | TGTGCCAGCAGCCAAGCCGGACTAGCGGGAGTTGGGGATGAGCAGTTCTTC
. | TRBD2 | TRBJ2-7 | TRBV7-2 | CASSWSGSGSYEQYF | TGTGCCAGCAGCTGGAGCGGGAGCGGGAGTTACGAGCAGTACTTC
. | TRBD1 | TRBJ1-4 | TRBV4-1 | CASSQGQGASGGEKLFF | TGCGCCAGCAGCCAAGGACAGGGGGCTTCTGGAGGGGAAAAACTGTTTTTT
. | . | TRBJ1-3 | TRBV5-1 | CASSRDFGSGNTIYF | TGCGCCAGCAGCCGGGACTTCGGCTCTGGAAACACCATATATTTT
few | . | TRBJ1-2 | TRBV18 | CASSPQQGDGYTF | TGTGCCAGCTCACCGCAACAGGGAGATGGCTACACCTTC
few | . | TRBJ2-7 | TRBV30 | CAWNPGNEQYF | TGTGCCTGGAATCCCGGGAACGAGCAGTACTTC
few | . | TRBJ2-2 | TRBV20-1 | CSASVRATGELFF | TGCAGTGCTAGTGTGAGGGCCACCGGGGAGCTGTTTTTT
. | . | TRBJ2-1 | TRBV12-5 | CASGLGLNEQFF | TGTGCTAGTGGTTTGGGACTCAATGAGCAGTTCTTC
few | . | TRBJ2-7 | TRBV19 | CASSIGGFLYEQYF | TGTGCCAGTAGTATAGGGGGATTCCTCTACGAGCAGTACTTC
. | TRBD1 | TRBJ2-3 | TRBV6-5 | CASSYSSRGLTDTQYF | TGTGCCAGCAGTTACTCGTCCAGGGGGCTCACAGATACGCAGTATTTT
. | TRBD1 | TRBJ2-1 | TRBV7-8 | CASSLNRGTYNEQFF | TGTGCCAGCAGCTTAAACAGGGGGACCTACAATGAGCAGTTCTTC
. | . | TRBJ2-2 | TRBV6-5 | CASSFTGLFSSGELFF | TGTGCCAGCAGTTTTACCGGACTCTTTTCGTCCGGGGAGCTGTTTTTT
. | . | TRBJ1-6 | TRBV7-2 | CASNKNRDSPLHF | TGTGCCAGCAATAAAAACAGGGACTCACCCCTCCACTTT
. | TRBD1 | TRBJ2-3 | TRBV5-1 | CASSSQGARGTDTQYF | TGCGCCAGCAGCTCACAGGGGGCGCGAGGCACAGATACGCAGTATTTT
. | TRBD1 | TRBJ1-3 | TRBV7-8 | CASSHRTGGDTIYF | TGTGCCAGCAGCCATCGGACAGGAGGGGACACCATATATTTT
once | . | TRBJ2-7 | TRBV18 | CASSPQYMGGDEQYF | TGTGCCAGCTCACCACAATATATGGGGGGCGACGAGCAGTACTTC
. | . | TRBJ1-3 | TRBV10-3 | CAIRPEVLSGNTIYF | TGTGCCATCAGACCTGAGGTACTCTCTGGAAACACCATATATTTT
. | . | TRBJ1-1 | TRBV27 | CASSLTGRTEAFF | TGTGCCAGCAGTTTAACAGGGAGAACTGAAGCTTTCTTT
. | . | TRBJ2-7 | TRBV7-2 | CASSVLGGNSYEQYF | TGTGCCAGCAGCGTACTAGGGGGTAACTCCTACGAGCAGTACTTC
. | TRBD1 | TRBJ1-1 | TRBV7-9 | CASSYRDRVTEAFF | TGTGCCAGCAGCTACAGGGACAGGGTAACTGAAGCTTTCTTT
. | . | TRBJ2-1 | TRBV24-1 | CATRGVGEQFF | TGTGCCACCAGGGGGGTGGGCGAGCAGTTCTTC
few | TRBD1 | TRBJ2-3 | TRBV7-9 | CASSRTGPDDFTDTQYF | TGTGCCAGCAGCCGGACAGGGCCGGACGACTTCACAGATACGCAGTATTTT
. | . | TRBJ2-3 | TRBV9 | CASSAGRASTDTQYF | TGTGCCAGCAGCGCCGGACGCGCTAGCACAGATACGCAGTATTTT
. | TRBD1 | TRBJ1-2 | TRBV7-2 | CASSLHGEGAQGYTF | TGTGCCAGCAGCCTACATGGGGAGGGGGCGCAGGGCTACACCTTC
. | . | TRBJ2-5 | TRBV19 | CASSPGPLLEETQYF | TGTGCCAGTAGTCCTGGACCCTTGTTGGAAGAGACCCAGTACTTC
. | TRBD1 | TRBJ1-5 | TRBV24-1 | CATSDSRQGTQPQHF | TGTGCCACCAGTGATAGCAGACAGGGTACTCAGCCCCAGCATTTT
few | . | TRBJ2-7 | TRBV7-9 | CASSSRSSGRQGIYEQYF | TGTGCCAGCAGCTCGCGAAGTAGCGGGAGACAGGGGATTTACGAGCAGTACTTC
once | TRBD1 | TRBJ2-7 | TRBV5-1 | CASSQRQGVHEQYF | TGCGCCAGCAGCCAACGACAGGGCGTCCACGAGCAGTACTTC
. | . | TRBJ2-2 | TRBV3-1/TRBV3-2 | CASSQESRLQGRTGELFF | TGTGCCAGCAGCCAAGAGTCCCGCCTACAGGGTCGCACCGGGGAGCTGTTTTTT
few | . | TRBJ2-3 | TRBV10-3 | CAISESVGGSTDTQYF | TGTGCCATCAGTGAGTCGGTGGGGGGAAGCACAGATACGCAGTATTTT
. | . | TRBJ2-1 | TRBV5-4 | CASSLERNTYNEQFF | TGTGCCAGCAGCTTGGAGCGGAACACCTACAATGAGCAGTTCTTC
. | . | TRBJ2-7 | TRBV2 | CASSEGPSDQTYEQYF | TGTGCCAGCAGTGAGGGTCCTAGCGATCAGACCTACGAGCAGTACTTC
. | . | TRBJ2-1 | TRBV2 | CASVTTQTYNEQFF | TGTGCCAGCGTCACCACGCAGACCTACAATGAGCAGTTCTTC
. | TRBD1 | TRBJ1-2 | TRBV5-1 | CASSLGWDSTKGCTF | TGCGCCAGCAGCTTGGGTTGGGACAGCACTAAGGGGTGCACCTTC